Listed here are 9 T cell receptor beta chains from one sample, sequenced in a study of radiation and T cells in renal cell carcinoma (dated by TCRdb to the early 2020s). Explained via the paper, the time point label denotes: blood 4 weeks post-SBRT, at nephrectomy. This specimen's treatment or condition label, interpreted: 15 Gy SBRT to primary tumor, nephrectomy 4 weeks later. The library was made by the immunoSEQ multiplex PCR assay. TCRdb holds this immuneACCESS table with in-frame rearrangements only. Some clones are missing; in checked studies, unresolved V genes explain under half, and the rest has no known cause. The sample profile shows 150,000 or so clones; roughly 90% of them were found once. In total, the top ten clones hold approximately 11% of the sample. Material: blood, obtained from a patient whose treatment included radiotherapy and nephrectomy. These receptors all stem from a woman in her forties or fifties with renal cell carcinoma.

This rearrangement joins TRBV4-1 to TRBJ2-1, with 11 bases fitting TRBD2. Trimming removed 4 bases from V and 7 bases from J; junction bases left unmatched: 6. In germline, CDR1 is MGHRA, CDR2 YSYEKL. The CDR3 consists of 15 residues. The CDR3 DNA follows: TGCGCCAGCAGCCCATCTAGCGGGGGGATTAATGAGCAGTTCTTC. This sequence encodes CASSPSSGGINEQFF.

The chain links TRBV6-1 to TRBJ2-5; D unclear. The CDR3 sequence is 14 residues long. The germline CDR1 and CDR2 sequences are MNHNS and SASEGT. Deletions cut 9 bases from V and 1 base from J, with 15 bases between. The CDR3 sequence: CASRKPGSQETQYF. CDR3 bases: TGTGCCAGTAGAAAGCCCGGCAGCCAAGAGACCCAGTACTTC.

This chain links TRBV9 with TRBJ2-7; 8 nucleotides align to TRBD1. V trimming: 4 bases; J trimming: 3 bases; junction bases outside the gene matches: 6. This CDR3 is 14 amino acids long. CDR1 is SGDLS and CDR2 is YYNGEE in the germline V gene. This chain's CDR3 is CASSSPGGGYEQYF. The CDR3 bases are TGTGCCAGCAGCTCCCCAGGGGGCGGCTACGAGCAGTACTTC.

The chain couples TRBV5-4 to TRBJ2-2, with 7 bases identical to TRBD2. CDR1 and CDR2 (germline): SGHNT, YYREEE (reference sequence). V was pared by 6 bases and J by 4 bases, with 9 bases of the junction left unmatched. The CDR3 consists of 15 residues. For the CDR3, the DNA is TGTGCCAGCACCCCCCTGGGAGGGCGCACCGGGGAGCTGTTTTTT. Its translation: CASTPLGGRTGELFF.

This clone appeared once. The V gene is TRBV4-3, the J gene TRBJ1-1; TRBD1 might be the D (5 bases). Trimming took off 0 bases at V and 10 bases at J, with 15 bases between the two ends. The CDR3 consists of 14 residues. Germline CDR1 and CDR2: LGHNA and YSLEER. The CDR3 DNA is TGCGCCAGCAGCCAAGATCTTGGGGCCGTGGCAGCTTTCTTT. Translated, it gives CASSQDLGAVAAFF.

The chain uses TRBV5-4 and TRBJ1-2; 9 bases are a match to TRBD1. This CDR3 contains 15 residues. With V trimmed by 3 bases and J by 3 bases, 6 bases remained unmatched. CDR1 is SGHNT, CDR2 YYREEE, per germline (reference sequence). The CDR3 DNA follows: TGTGCCAGCAGCTCCCCGGGACAGGGATACTATGGCTACACCTTC. It is translated as CASSSPGQGYYGYTF.

On this clone itself: Germline is not matched at one junction end, which may reflect a read error. The J gene is TRBJ1-2, the V gene TRBV7-7; 8 bases are a match to TRBD1. In germline, CDR1 is SSHAT, CDR2 FNYEAQ (reference sequence). The CDR3 has 16 amino acids. CDR3 sequence reads: CASSLRQGQTNYGYTF. CDR3 bases: TGTGCTAGCAGCTTAAGACAGGGGCAAACTAACTATGGCTACACCTTC.

The V call is TRBV6-5, the J call TRBJ2-2; 7 bases line up with TRBD1. Per the germline V gene, CDR1 is MNHEY and CDR2 is SVGAGI. The junction had 7 bases not matched to a gene; V was cut back by 5 bases and J by 4 bases. CDR3 size: 15 residues. The CDR3 sequence is CASSLSTGLTGELFF. CDR3 DNA sequence: TGTGCCAGCAGTCTATCGACAGGGCTCACCGGGGAGCTGTTTTTT.

The rearrangement joins TRBV28 to TRBJ2-7, with D possibly being TRBD2 (6 bases). Trimming took off 4 bases at V and 0 bases at J, with 10 bases between the two ends. The CDR3 has 14 residues. From germline, CDR1 is MDHEN and CDR2 SYDVKM. CDR3 loop: CASSSPGSSYEQYF. In DNA form, the CDR3 reads TGTGCCAGCAGTTCACCCGGGAGCTCCTACGAGCAGTACTTC.